This paragraph reports one T cell receptor (beta chain). The antigen remains undetermined. Generated by immunoSEQ multiplex PCR, the TCRdb table keeps only in-frame clones and is missing some. The sample yields around 49,000 clones, around 94% seen once. These data are taken from a study of cytomegalovirus exposure and HLA in healthy donors. Broader study findings: It was confirmed in vitro that a few of the CMV-associated chains were specific for CMV antigens. The dataset shows that most TCR sequences were rare, while some public TCRs occurred in many donors.

Separate from the approximately 670-subject first cohort, the approximately 120-subject validation cohort was the one that the donors belonged to. There are 15 residues in the CDR3. The V and J ends lost 8 bases and 0 bases, in that order; junction bases with no gene match: 8. CDR1 and CDR2 (germline): ENHRY, SYGVKD. Sequenced sample: PBMCs. The chain joins TRBV10-3 to TRBJ2-3; TRBD1 matches at 7 bases. The clonotype was recovered from a young man in good health and CMV-seronegative. The CDR3 sequence: CAIRGQHTSTDTQYF. CDR3 in DNA: TGTGCCATCCGGGGACAGCACACTAGCACAGATACGCAGTATTTT.